This T cell receptor (beta chain) stems from a study of cytomegalovirus exposure and HLA in healthy donors. Study conclusions and caveats: Solely CMV serostatus was available to characterize immune exposure.

This PCR relied on a set of 60 Vbeta primers and 13 Jbeta primers. Using immunoSEQ multiplex PCR, the repertoire was profiled, and TCRdb retains in-frame clones only, with some absent. The repertoire holds some 240,000 clones, with around 90% as singletons. Concerning this clone: Its antigen is as yet unknown.

The CDR3 totals 18 residues. Germline V gives CDR1 LNHDA, CDR2 SQIVND (reference sequence). The junction had 13 bases not matched to a gene; V was cut back by 1 base and J by 3 bases. What was sequenced was PBMCs. The sequence came from a girl aged 2 to 10 in good health and CMV-seronegative. The chain couples TRBV19 to TRBJ1-1; 8 nucleotides agree with TRBD1. The CDR3 loop reads CASSIGRQGKGPDTEAFF. In nucleotides, the CDR3 is TGTGCCAGTAGTATAGGTCGACAGGGGAAGGGGCCCGACACTGAAGCTTTCTTT. Full variable domain (remainder filled in from reference TRBV19 and TRBJ1-1): DGGITQSPKYLFRKEGQNVTLSCEQNLNHDAMYWYRQDPGQGLRLIYYSQIVNDFQKGDIAEGYSVSREKKESFPLTVTSAQKNPTAFYLCASSIGRQGKGPDTEAFFGQGTRLTVV.